This T cell receptor beta chain originates from a study of blood T cell repertoires in COVID-19. Study in general: Sources were T cells, B-cell-depleted T cells, or PBMCs; the material itself was cDNA or gDNA.

Per the authors' pipeline: Scientists estimated how many nucleated cells there were by amplifying reference gene primers. The repertoire was sequenced with immunoSEQ multiplex PCR; TCRdb's copy has only in-frame clones and lacks some. The DNA gave D and trimming, while V, J and clone size come from that table. The sample lists 65,000 to 80,000 clones, roughly 90% occurring once. CDR1 is SGHTA, CDR2 FQGTGA, per germline. The ends were cut back, 0 bases at V and 5 bases at J, with 5 bases in the middle. The CDR3 length is 13 residues. J is TRBJ2-1 and V is TRBV7-3, with D unresolved. The specimen was peripheral blood. The receptor comes from a middle-aged man with active COVID-19. CDR3 protein: CASSLTNNNEQFF. CDR3 sequence (DNA): TGTGCCAGCAGCTTAACCAACAACAATGAGCAGTTCTTC.